Listed below are T cell receptor beta chains from one sample, sequenced in a study of blood T cell repertoires in COVID-19. Method: immunoSEQ multiplex PCR; TCRdb's copy keeps in-frame clones and lacks some. The sample has 60,000 or so clones, approximately 85% seen once. The sequenced sample was peripheral blood. The receptors were gathered from a human donor in a cohort sampled during active COVID-19. Each CDR3 is given with its conserved first and last residue. D genes are given only for firm matches. Clone size is not always given. Where it is, it says once, few, many or a class for expanded clones.

d_gene	abundance	v_gene	j_gene	CDR3nt	CDR3aa
NA	NA	TRBV7-2	TRBJ1-2	TGTGCCAGCAGCTTTAGCGGGAGACCGGGCGGCTACACCTTC	CASSFSGRPGGYTF
NA	NA	TRBV11-2	TRBJ1-1	TGTGCCAGCAGCGAGGTCGGCGGTTTGAACACTGAAGCTTTCTTT	CASSEVGGLNTEAFF
TRBD1	NA	TRBV6-6	TRBJ2-1	TGTGCCAGCAGTGGACAGGGGTATAGTAATGAGCAGTTCTTC	CASSGQGYSNEQFF
NA	few	TRBV5-1	TRBJ1-1	TGCGCCAGCAGCTTGGCCGGGGGTGGTACTGAAGCTTTCTTT	CASSLAGGGTEAFF
NA	NA	TRBV6-2/TRBV6-3	TRBJ2-7	TGTGCCAGCAGTCAAACCTACGAGCAGTACTTC	CASSQTYEQYF
NA	NA	TRBV3-1/TRBV3-2	TRBJ2-5	TGTGCCAGCAGCCACACAGGTACGCAAGAGACCCAGTACTTC	CASSHTGTQETQYF
NA	NA	TRBV10-3	TRBJ1-3	TGTGCCATCAGTGGGGCGGGCTCTGGAAACACCATATATTTT	CAISGAGSGNTIYF
TRBD1	NA	TRBV6-5	TRBJ1-2	TGTGCCAGCACCAGACCGGGACAGGGGAACTATGGCTACACCTTC	CASTRPGQGNYGYTF
TRBD1	NA	TRBV18	TRBJ2-2	TGTGCCAGCTCACCGGGACAGGGAAACACCGGGGAGCTGTTTTTT	CASSPGQGNTGELFF
TRBD1	few	TRBV2	TRBJ1-5	TGTGCCAGTCAGGACAGGGTTGGGAATCAGCCCCAGCATTTT	CASQDRVGNQPQHF
TRBD2	NA	TRBV7-2	TRBJ2-7	TGTGCCAGCAGCTTAGTTACCCCCGGGCGGGGGGCCTACGAGCAGTACTTC	CASSLVTPGRGAYEQYF
NA	NA	TRBV7-3	TRBJ2-3	TGTGCCAGCAGCTTATCAGGGTGGGATACGCAGTATTTT	CASSLSGWDTQYF
TRBD2	NA	TRBV29-1	TRBJ2-2	TGCAGCGTAGGACTAGCGTCGAACACCGGGGAGCTGTTTTTT	CSVGLASNTGELFF
NA	NA	TRBV27	TRBJ1-2	TGTGCCAGCAGTTTCGTTAAGGGGTTGAATGGCTACACCTTC	CASSFVKGLNGYTF
TRBD1	NA	TRBV19	TRBJ2-1	TGTGCCAGTAGTATTGGACAGGGCAATGAGCAGTTCTTC	CASSIGQGNEQFF
NA	NA	TRBV18	TRBJ1-1	TGTGCCAGCGAAAACTCCCTGAACACTGAAGCTTTCTTT	CASENSLNTEAFF
TRBD2	NA	TRBV11-3	TRBJ2-1	TGTGCCAGCAGCTTGCTAGCGGGGGGTGGCAATGAGCAGTTCTTC	CASSLLAGGGNEQFF
NA	few	TRBV4-1	TRBJ2-2	TGCGCCAGCAGCCGTTCTGGGGAGCTGTTTTTT	CASSRSGELFF
NA	NA	TRBV4-3	TRBJ2-7	TGCGCCAGCAGCCAAGAAGGGGGTACAACCTACGAGCAGTACTTC	CASSQEGGTTYEQYF
TRBD2	few	TRBV19	TRBJ2-1	TGTGCCAGTAGTATAGAAAGCGGGGGCCGCTACAATGAGCAGTTCTTC	CASSIESGGRYNEQFF
NA	NA	TRBV23-1	TRBJ1-1	TGCGCCAGCAGTCGATTCTGGGGCCCCGAGGACACTGAAGCTTTCTTT	CASSRFWGPEDTEAFF
NA	once	TRBV7-2	TRBJ1-6	TGTGCCAGCAGCGAAAGGAAAGGGAGCTCCTATAATTCACCCCTCCACTTT	CASSERKGSSYNSPLHF
NA	NA	TRBV3-1/TRBV3-2	TRBJ1-1	TGTGCCAGCAGCCAACAACCGGGAGACAAGGCTTTCTTT	CASSQQPGDKAFF
NA	few	TRBV11-3	TRBJ2-6	TGTGCCAGCAAACGTAGCTCTGGGGCCAACGTCCTGACTTTC	CASKRSSGANVLTF
TRBD2	once	TRBV2	TRBJ2-7	TGTGCCAGCAGGGTCCTAGATAGCGGGGGGGCGAACGAGCAGTACTTC	CASRVLDSGGANEQYF
TRBD2	NA	TRBV15	TRBJ2-3	TGTGCCACCAGCCCCGGCGGGGGGGCCACAGATACGCAGTATTTT	CATSPGGGATDTQYF
TRBD1	NA	TRBV6-9	TRBJ2-5	TGTGCCAGCAGTTCGACAGGGTCACAAGAGACCCAGTACTTC	CASSSTGSQETQYF
TRBD1	NA	TRBV29-1	TRBJ2-1	TGCAGCGTCAAGGGGGCCAGCAACCATGAGCAGTTCTTC	CSVKGASNHEQFF